This passage covers 15 T cell receptor beta chains from one sample sequenced in a study of T cell responses to AZD1222 COVID-19 vaccine. The protocol was immunoSEQ multiplex PCR, while the TCRdb copy is restricted to in-frame clones and leaves out a portion. This sample has 90,000 to 140,000 clones, with approximately 89% found just once. Material: peripheral blood, obtained 28 days after the second AZD1222 dose. The receptor source for this set is an adult who received the AZD1222 COVID-19 vaccine.

The chain employs TRBV2 and TRBJ2-5, with 7 nucleotides matching TRBD1. This CDR3 contains 14 residues. In germline, CDR1 is SNHLY, CDR2 FYNNEI. J lost 0 bases, V lost 7 bases, and 5 bases had no gene match. The CDR3 protein is CASTETGNQETQYF. The CDR3 DNA is TGTGCCAGCACCGAGACAGGGAACCAAGAGACCCAGTACTTC. Based on the CDR3 plus reference TRBV2 and TRBJ2-5, the full variable domain is EPEVTQTPSHQVTQMGQEVILRCVPISNHLYFYWYRQILGQKVEFLVSFYNNEISEKSEIFDDQFSVERPDGSNFTLKIRSTKLEDSAMYFCASTETGNQETQYFGPGTRLLVL.

This clone was detected ten times or more. The chain recombines TRBV30 with TRBJ1-5; 7 nucleotides match TRBD1. This CDR3 contains 13 residues. V was pared by 5 bases and J by 1 base, with 2 bases of the junction left unmatched. CDR1 is GTSNPN and CDR2 is SVGIG in the germline V gene (reference sequence). CDR3 sequence reads: CAWATGSNQPQHF. The CDR3 nucleotides read TGTGCCTGGGCGACAGGGAGCAATCAGCCCCAGCATTTT.

The chain joins TRBV7-9 to TRBJ2-3, with D possibly matching TRBD2 (5 bases). CDR3 length: 17 residues. The V end was cut by 1 base, the J end by 1 base, with 15 bases between. The germline V gene has CDR1 SEHNR and CDR2 FQNEAQ (reference sequence). In DNA, the CDR3 is TGTGCCAGCAGCTTAGTTCTGGCGGGCAAGGGCACAGATACGCAGTATTTT. Amino acid sequence: CASSLVLAGKGTDTQYF.

The chain is built from TRBV27 and TRBJ2-7; no clear D. V lost 5 bases, J lost 0 bases, and 11 bases lay in between. Per germline, CDR1 MNHEY and CDR2 SMNVEV (reference sequence). This CDR3 comprises 14 residues. The DNA of the CDR3 is TGTGCCAGCAGTCGGACGGCGGTCTCCTACGAGCAGTACTTC. Amino acids: CASSRTAVSYEQYF.

This chain links TRBV7-2 with TRBJ2-3; TRBD2 matches 8 bases. This CDR3 region has 16 residues. V trimming: 2 bases; J trimming: 4 bases; junction bases outside the gene matches: 8. Germline assignment: CDR1 SGHTA and CDR2 FQGNSA. DNA of the CDR3: TGTGCCAGCAGCTTAAGAGCGGGAGAAGGGGCAGATACGCAGTATTTT. Protein sequence: CASSLRAGEGADTQYF.

V usage is TRBV6-2 or TRBV6-3 and J usage is TRBJ2-6, with 8 bases aligning to TRBD1. V shed 5 bases, J shed 1 base, and the junction held 10 bases outside the gene matches. Germline V CDR1 and CDR2: MNHEY, SVGEGT. This CDR3 contains 18 residues. The chain's CDR3 is CASSAPTGVYSGANVLTF. The CDR3 nucleotides read TGTGCCAGCAGTGCGCCGACAGGGGTTTATTCTGGGGCCAACGTCCTGACTTTC.

The gene calls are TRBV7-3 and TRBJ2-1, with 8 bases matching TRBD2. This CDR3 has 16 amino acids. V was pared by 4 bases and J by 0 bases, with 5 bases of the junction left unmatched. Germline CDR1 reads SGHTA; CDR2 reads FQGTGA. CDR3 residues: CASSSTSASSYNEQFF. CDR3 nucleotide sequence: TGTGCCAGCAGCTCGACTAGCGCAAGCTCCTACAATGAGCAGTTCTTC.

This clone was recorded only once. The chain couples TRBV7-7 to TRBJ2-3; tentatively, D is TRBD1 or TRBD2 (6 bases each). Germline V gives CDR1 SSHAT, CDR2 FNYEAQ (reference sequence). The CDR3 is made up of 16 amino acids. V lost 5 bases and J 0 bases, leaving 15 bases between the germline ends. The CDR3 spells CASSLLGGTSTDTQYF. In nucleotides, the CDR3 is TGTGCCAGCAGCCTCTTAGGGGGGACAAGCACAGATACGCAGTATTTT. Together with reference TRBV7-7 and TRBJ2-3, the CDR3 gives the full variable domain: GAGVSQSPRYKVTKRGQDVTLRCDPISSHATLYWYQQALGQGPEFLTYFNYEAQPDKSGLPSDRFSAERPEGSISTLTIQRTEQRDSAMYRCASSLLGGTSTDTQYFGPGTRLTVL.

Written as DNA, the CDR3 is TGTGCCAGCAGCTTGCCAGGGGGCGCTGGAAACACCATATATTTT. Its protein is CASSLPGGAGNTIYF. The chain couples TRBV5-4 to TRBJ1-3, with 8 bases matching TRBD1. With V trimmed by 1 base and J by 2 bases, 2 bases remained unmatched. Per the germline V gene, CDR1 is SGHNT and CDR2 is YYREEE (reference sequence). This CDR3 contains 15 residues.

The sample holds a few counts of this clone. The chain uses TRBV19 and TRBJ2-3; D is unclear. The ends were cut back, 5 bases at V and 0 bases at J, with 12 bases in the middle. The CDR3 contains 15 residues. CDR1 is LNHDA and CDR2 is SQIVND in the germline V gene (reference sequence). The CDR3 bases are TGTGCCAGTAGTTCACGACTGGTTAGCACAGATACGCAGTATTTT. It specifies CASSSRLVSTDTQYF.

The chain carries TRBV4-1 and TRBJ2-1; 13 positions match TRBD2. The V and J ends lost 0 bases and 7 bases, in that order; junction bases with no gene match: 3. This CDR3 is built from 16 residues. The germline V gene has CDR1 MGHRA and CDR2 YSYEKL. The CDR3 nucleotides read TGCGCCAGCAGCCAAGAAAGGACTAGCGGGAGAAATGAGCAGTTCTTC. Its protein product is CASSQERTSGRNEQFF.

This clone has just one count. The chain uses TRBV6-5 and TRBJ2-5; D may be TRBD1 (5 bases). The CDR3 totals 14 residues. Germline V gene lookup returns CDR1 MNHEY and CDR2 SVGAGI. Trimming took off 7 bases at V and 4 bases at J, with 16 bases between the two ends. CDR3 sequence: CASTLGRAGETQYF. The CDR3 nucleotides read TGTGCCAGCACCTTGGGCAGGGCCGGAGAGACCCAGTACTTC.

The chain combines TRBV12-3 or TRBV12-4 with TRBJ2-7; D perhaps matches TRBD2 (6 bases). V was shortened by 6 bases and J by 2 bases, with 11 bases between the two germline ends. The CDR3 is 13 residues long. In DNA, the CDR3 is TGTGCCAGCAGCCCTAGCGACACCTACGAGCAGTACTTC. The encoded protein is CASSPSDTYEQYF.

This sequence joins TRBV3-1 (or the pseudogene TRBV3-2) and TRBJ2-3; 7 bases match TRBD2. The CDR3 contains 15 residues. Germline V gene sequence: CDR1 LGHDT, CDR2 YNNKEL (reference sequence). The J segment lost 2 bases and the V segment lost 4 bases, leaving 6 bases of the junction unmatched. CDR3 sequence reads: CASSLGLGFTDTQYF. The CDR3 nucleotides are TGTGCCAGCAGCCTCGGACTAGGATTCACAGATACGCAGTATTTT.

J is TRBJ2-2 and V is TRBV29-1; D gene uncertain. Germline CDR1 reads SQVTM; CDR2 reads ANQGSEA. The CDR3 is 16 residues long. V was shortened by 4 bases and J by 0 bases, with 15 bases between the two germline ends. In DNA, the CDR3 is TGCAGCGTTGGGGGTTCCCGTGGGTCGAACACCGGGGAGCTGTTTTTT. Translating gives CSVGGSRGSNTGELFF.